This T cell receptor (beta chain) was profiled in a study of T-cell memory formation after mild COVID-19. At the level of the study: TCR clusters were largely donor specific. Findings and caveats of the study: The main location of contracting CD4+ clones was CM and EM, and that of contracting CD8+ clones was EMRA. Some clones that responded were present in memory (sampled pre-infection), which suggests cross-reactive memory joined.

It was 5'RACE with constant-segment primers that produced the TCR alpha and TCR beta cDNA libraries, which carried sample barcodes and UMIs. TCRdb reprocessed the 5' RACE reads via MiXCR and lists one record per CDR3 protein. The sample shows 29,000 or so distinct CDR3 sequences, 15% to 20% of them seen only once. The V segment lost 4 bases and the J segment 6 bases; nucleotides outside the gene matches: 8. There are 15 residues in the CDR3. CDR1 and CDR2 (germline): SGDLS, YYNGEE. As to this clonotype: Its antigen is unknown.

This receptor was identified in an adult who had mild COVID-19 (a few samples of this study predate the infection). Cell type and time point are not known. The V gene is TRBV9, the J gene TRBJ2-1; 9 bases match TRBD2. The sample was PBMCs or a T cell subset sorted from them (not recorded which). CDR3: CASSYSGGPPNEQFF. The CDR3 DNA reads TGTGCCAGCAGCTATAGCGGGGGACCCCCCAATGAGCAGTTCTTC.